This TCR beta chain originates from a study of blood T cells in healthy people across ages. Then a second PCR, running about 6 to 12 cycles, was carried out with a sample-barcoded 5' primer and a J-beta primer mix. MiXCR was run by TCRdb on the 5' RACE reads, yielding one entry per CDR3 protein. The profile shows 800,000 to 950,000 distinct CDR3 sequences, under 40% of them singletons. The CDR3 sequence is 14 residues long. Per germline, CDR1 SNHLY and CDR2 FYNNEI. V was trimmed by 4 bases and J by 8 bases, leaving 17 bases between them. Caucasian individuals from Russia who were healthy and aged about 6 to 95 acted as donors. A few counts support this clonotype. The antigen is unknown. Broader study findings: Diversity was estimated from one million T cells, and these estimates were considered underestimates. The long-lived group displayed more naive CD4+ cells, plus higher diversity, than the aged donors did.

This receptor was identified in a man between 18 and 29 years old in good health. The V call is TRBV2, the J call TRBJ1-1; D possibly corresponds to TRBD1 (5 bases). The source material was blood. In DNA form, the CDR3 reads TGTGCCAGCAGTGGTCGGGTTTCGGGGGAAGAAGCTTTCTTT. It is translated as CASSGRVSGEEAFF.